The 26 T cell receptor beta chains below were found in one sample sequenced in a study of T cell changes during pregnancy in multiple sclerosis. The repertoire was sequenced with immunoSEQ multiplex PCR; TCRdb's copy has only in-frame clones and lacks some. This table has just under 70,000 clones, about 89% appearing once. This sample comprised peripheral blood, obtained in the second trimester of pregnancy. The source is a female donor with multiple sclerosis, enrolled in a pregnancy study.

The chain combines TRBV2 with TRBJ2-1, with 8 bases fitting TRBD1. CDR3 length: 14 amino acids. The trim removed 6 bases at V and 6 bases at J, leaving 7 bases unmatched. CDR1 SNHLY and CDR2 FYNNEI come from the germline V gene. This CDR3 is CASSLDRGPNEQFF. Here the CDR3 DNA reads TGTGCCAGCAGCCTAGACAGGGGTCCCAATGAGCAGTTCTTC.

This sequence joins TRBV7-2 and TRBJ2-3; 8 bases are shared with TRBD1. The germline CDR1 and CDR2 sequences are SGHTA and FQGNSA. The CDR3 spans 17 residues. The V segment lost 3 bases and the J segment 1 base; nucleotides outside the gene matches: 9. In DNA form, the CDR3 reads TGTGCCAGCAGCTTGGGCCGGACAGGGAGACGCACAGATACGCAGTATTTT. Protein: CASSLGRTGRRTDTQYF.

The chain carries TRBV5-6 and TRBJ2-7; 7 positions match TRBD1. Looked up from germline, CDR1 is SGHDT and CDR2 is YYEEEE. The CDR3 totals 13 residues. V was pared by 4 bases and J by 2 bases, with 3 bases of the junction left unmatched. Written as DNA, the CDR3 is TGTGCCAGCAGCCCGGGACAGACCTACGAGCAGTACTTC. It codes for CASSPGQTYEQYF.

This CDR3 reads CASSRGGREQYF. The CDR3, as DNA: TGTGCCAGCAGTCGAGGGGGCCGCGAGCAGTACTTC. This chain connects TRBV2 to TRBJ2-7, with TRBD1 identical over 7 bases. The CDR3 is 12 residues long. Germline V gives CDR1 SNHLY, CDR2 FYNNEI. V shed 5 bases, J shed 6 bases, and the junction held 4 bases outside the gene matches.

The chain carries TRBV11-3 and TRBJ2-1; D ambiguous. V lost 0 bases, J lost 4 bases, and 4 bases lay in between. The CDR3 contains 13 residues. Germline values: CDR1 SGHNT, CDR2 YENEEA. The CDR3 DNA reads TGTGCCAGCAGCTTAGAGCAGTACAATGAGCAGTTCTTC. Its translation: CASSLEQYNEQFF.

The V call is TRBV9, the J call TRBJ2-6; perhaps TRBD2 as D (5 bases). Germline V gives CDR1 SGDLS, CDR2 YYNGEE. This CDR3 spans 15 amino acids. Between the trimmed V and J ends, which lost 3 bases and 2 bases, there was a span of 9 bases. CDR3 loop: CASSETMAGANVLTF. The CDR3 nucleotides read TGTGCCAGCAGCGAGACTATGGCTGGGGCCAACGTCCTGACTTTC.

The V call is TRBV7-2, the J call TRBJ2-5; 9 bases are shared with TRBD1. The germline CDR1 and CDR2 sequences are SGHTA and FQGNSA. The CDR3 runs 15 residues. Trimming took 2 bases from V and 5 from J; bases not matched to a gene: 6. The CDR3 DNA follows: TGTGCCAGCAGCTTAATGACAGGGGGTTGGGAGACCCAGTACTTC. As protein: CASSLMTGGWETQYF.

The rearrangement links TRBV5-1 to TRBJ2-7; 9 nucleotides align to TRBD1. From germline, CDR1 is SGHRS and CDR2 YFSETQ. This CDR3 is 14 amino acids long. The V and J ends lost 7 bases and 5 bases, in that order; junction bases with no gene match: 10. The CDR3 is CASATGTGYDEQYF. The DNA for the CDR3 is TGCGCCAGCGCAACCGGGACAGGGTATGACGAGCAGTACTTC.

The chain has TRBV9 and TRBJ2-3; 10 bases match TRBD2. CDR3 length: 17 amino acids. V shed 3 bases, J shed 7 bases, and the junction held 14 bases outside the gene matches. Germline V lookup: CDR1 SGDLS, CDR2 YYNGEE. CDR3 nucleotides: TGTGCCAGCAGCGGGCCGGGGACTAGCGAAGGAGTGCATACGCAGTATTTT. Translating gives CASSGPGTSEGVHTQYF.

This rearrangement joins TRBV7-3 to TRBJ1-1; tentative D call: TRBD1 (6 bases). This CDR3 is built from 11 residues. Trimming left V 5 bases short and J 11 bases short, with 12 bases between. Germline V gene sequence: CDR1 SGHTA, CDR2 FQGTGA. The CDR3 reads CASSLYRDAFF. The CDR3 nucleotides read TGTGCCAGCAGCCTATACAGGGACGCTTTCTTT.

The CDR3 here is CASTATRRNGYTF. Here the CDR3 DNA reads TGTGCCAGTACCGCGACCCGGAGGAATGGCTACACCTTC. V usage is TRBV19 and J usage is TRBJ1-2; D gene uncertain. The V end was cut by 7 bases, the J end by 6 bases, with 15 bases between. The germline CDR1 and CDR2 sequences are LNHDA and SQIVND (reference sequence). The CDR3 covers 13 residues.

This clone has only a few counts. The chain links TRBV7-2 to TRBJ1-1, with D unclear. The CDR3 is made up of 11 amino acids. Trimming removed 5 bases at V and 11 bases at J, with 12 bases between. CDR1 and CDR2 from the germline V gene are SGHTA and FQGNSA. CDR3 nucleotides: TGTGCCAGCAGCGAGACATCGGTCGCTTTCTTT. It codes for CASSETSVAFF.

DNA of the CDR3: TGTGCCAGCTCCGAGGGAGGTGACTATGGCTACACCTTC. As protein: CASSEGGDYGYTF. The V call is TRBV18, the J call TRBJ1-2; D ambiguous. V lost 6 bases, J lost 3 bases, and 11 bases lay in between. Germline assignment: CDR1 KGHSH and CDR2 LQKENI. CDR3 length: 13 residues.

The rearrangement joins TRBV11-2 to TRBJ2-1; TRBD2 matches at 7 bases. With V trimmed by 6 bases and J by 0 bases, 5 bases remained unmatched. The CDR3 totals 15 residues. The germline CDR1 and CDR2 sequences are SGHAT and FQNNGV. CDR3 DNA: TGTGCCAGCAGAACTAGCGAGGTCTCCTACAATGAGCAGTTCTTC. Protein: CASRTSEVSYNEQFF. Drawing the rest from reference TRBV11-2 and TRBJ2-1, the complete variable domain is EAGVAQSPRYKIIEKRQSVAFWCNPISGHATLYWYQQILGQGPKLLIQFQNNGVVDDSQLPKDRFSAERLKGVDSTLKIQPAKLEDSAVYLCASRTSEVSYNEQFFGPGTRLTVL.

For the CDR3, the DNA is TGTGCCAGCAGCGTTAGGGACAGGGAACATGGCTACACCTTC. As protein: CASSVRDREHGYTF. The J gene is TRBJ1-2, the V gene TRBV9, with 9 bases lining up with TRBD1. Germline-derived CDR1 and CDR2 are SGDLS and YYNGEE. V was pared by 2 bases and J by 6 bases, with 5 bases of the junction left unmatched. The CDR3 sequence is 14 residues long.

V and J are TRBV15 and TRBJ1-6; 7 nucleotides line up with TRBD1. Germline CDR1 LNHNV, CDR2 YYDKDF (reference sequence). Trimming cost V 1 base and J 7 bases; bases outside gene matches: 7. The CDR3 totals 16 residues. CDR3 loop: CATSRAEGARNSPLHF. The DNA for the CDR3 is TGTGCCACCAGCAGAGCAGAGGGGGCGAGAAATTCACCCCTCCACTTT.

The V gene is TRBV27, the J gene TRBJ2-3, with D perhaps TRBD2 (5 bases). This CDR3 has 14 amino acids. V was pared by 4 bases and J by 4 bases, with 12 bases between. The germline gives CDR1 MNHEY, CDR2 SMNVEV (reference sequence). CDR3 residues: CASSYPGMPDTQYF. The CDR3 DNA sequence: TGTGCCAGCAGTTACCCGGGGATGCCAGATACGCAGTATTTT.

J is TRBJ1-5 and V is TRBV7-2; 7 bases line up with TRBD1. Germline V gene sequence: CDR1 SGHTA, CDR2 FQGNSA. The CDR3 totals 14 residues. J gave up 6 bases and V 2 bases, and 4 bases lay outside the gene matches. CDR3 bases: TGTGCCAGCAGCTTACGAGACAGGGCTCAGCCCCAGCATTTT. Its protein is CASSLRDRAQPQHF.

This clone was detected once. This sequence joins TRBV30 and TRBJ1-1; TRBD1 is a possible D gene (6 bases). CDR3 length equals 14 residues. The germline gives CDR1 GTSNPN, CDR2 SVGIG (reference sequence). Between the trimmed V and J ends, which lost 1 base and 5 bases, there was a span of 14 bases. The CDR3 DNA reads TGTGCCTGGAGTGGGTATAACAGGGTAACTGAAGCTTTCTTT. Encoded protein: CAWSGYNRVTEAFF.

The chain carries TRBV5-6 and TRBJ1-6; perhaps TRBD1 as D (5 bases). CDR3 length: 14 residues. Deletions cut 1 base from V and 12 bases from J, with 14 bases between. Germline values: CDR1 SGHDT, CDR2 YYEEEE. CDR3 loop: CASSLPQGSGPLHF. The CDR3 nucleotides are TGTGCCAGCAGCTTGCCGCAGGGCAGTGGACCCCTCCACTTT.

The rearrangement uses TRBV9 and TRBJ1-2; D is ambiguous. The V gene's germline CDR1 is SGDLS and CDR2 YYNGEE. The CDR3 is 14 amino acids. Deletions cut 4 bases from V and 1 base from J, with 11 bases between. The CDR3 loop is CASSLERGNYGYTF. The CDR3 DNA sequence: TGTGCCAGCAGCCTAGAACGGGGTAACTATGGCTACACCTTC.

Here the CDR3 reads CSVLLQGSTDTQYF. As DNA, the CDR3 is TGCAGCGTTCTACTCCAGGGAAGCACAGATACGCAGTATTTT. The gene calls are TRBV29-1 and TRBJ2-3, with D perhaps TRBD1 (5 bases). V dropped 5 bases and J dropped 0 bases, with 12 bases sitting between them. The CDR3 totals 14 residues. CDR1 SQVTM and CDR2 ANQGSEA come from the germline V gene.

This chain links TRBV19 with TRBJ1-5; D ambiguous. V lost 1 base and J 1 base, leaving 8 bases between the germline ends. CDR1 is LNHDA, CDR2 SQIVND, per germline (reference sequence). The CDR3 extends over 15 amino acids. The CDR3 loop reads CASSIAVPSNQPQHF. In DNA form, the CDR3 reads TGTGCCAGTAGTATAGCGGTCCCGAGCAATCAGCCCCAGCATTTT.

The V and J genes are TRBV4-1 and TRBJ1-1, with D unclear. The CDR3 length is 15 residues. V lost 0 bases to trimming and J lost 0 bases, with 8 bases between them. Germline lookup yields CDR1 MGHRA and CDR2 YSYEKL. The CDR3 sequence: CASSQESVLNTEAFF. The DNA for the CDR3 is TGCGCCAGCAGCCAAGAATCAGTCCTGAACACTGAAGCTTTCTTT.

The chain uses TRBV18 and TRBJ2-3; perhaps TRBD2 as D (5 bases). This CDR3 comprises 13 residues. V was pared by 3 bases and J by 7 bases, with 11 bases between. From germline, CDR1 is KGHSH and CDR2 LQKENI. CDR3: CASSPGGLYTQYF. As DNA, the CDR3 is TGTGCCAGCTCACCGGGCGGACTGTATACGCAGTATTTT.

This rearrangement joins TRBV7-3 to TRBJ1-2; possibly TRBD1 for D (5 bases). Looked up from germline, CDR1 is SGHTA and CDR2 is FQGTGA. V was pared by 5 bases and J by 0 bases, with 13 bases between. The CDR3 is 15 amino acids. Here the CDR3 DNA reads TGTGCCAGCAGCCCGGACACAAATACTAACTATGGCTACACCTTC. This sequence encodes CASSPDTNTNYGYTF.